This T cell receptor (beta chain) was obtained from a study of cytomegalovirus exposure and HLA in healthy donors. Study-wide context: Early released data comprised about 85 million unique TCRs from HLA-typed donors. Within the Caucasian-associated ancestry cluster were roughly 82% of the 300 to 450 genotyped donors.

Study-wide results and caveats: Immune exposure data for these donors was limited to CMV serostatus. Most TCR beta V segments were productive about 87% or about 30% of the time in an earlier analysis.

Primers for the PCR totalled 60 Vbeta and 13 Jbeta. Data came from immunoSEQ multiplex PCR; TCRdb stores just in-frame clones and leaves some out. The sample holds under 200,000 clones, around 83% seen once. On this clone itself: Its specificity is not known.

The CDR3 covers 16 residues. Unmatched junction bases numbered 10, after V lost 4 bases and J lost 4 bases. Germline loops: CDR1 SGDLS, CDR2 YYNGEE. This receptor was taken from a man between 45 and 60 years old in good health and CMV-seropositive. The material sequenced was PBMCs. V is TRBV9 and J is TRBJ2-3, with 9 bases lining up with TRBD2. CDR3 nucleotide sequence: TGTGCCAGCAGCCCGGGAGCGGGGGGTCCGCCAGATACGCAGTATTTT. Amino acids: CASSPGAGGPPDTQYF. The variable domain in full, completed from reference TRBV9 and TRBJ2-3, reads DSGVTQTPKHLITATGQRVTLRCSPRSGDLSVYWYQQSLDQGLQFLIQYYNGEERAKGNILERFSAQQFPDLHSELNLSSLELGDSALYFCASSPGAGGPPDTQYFGPGTRLTVL.